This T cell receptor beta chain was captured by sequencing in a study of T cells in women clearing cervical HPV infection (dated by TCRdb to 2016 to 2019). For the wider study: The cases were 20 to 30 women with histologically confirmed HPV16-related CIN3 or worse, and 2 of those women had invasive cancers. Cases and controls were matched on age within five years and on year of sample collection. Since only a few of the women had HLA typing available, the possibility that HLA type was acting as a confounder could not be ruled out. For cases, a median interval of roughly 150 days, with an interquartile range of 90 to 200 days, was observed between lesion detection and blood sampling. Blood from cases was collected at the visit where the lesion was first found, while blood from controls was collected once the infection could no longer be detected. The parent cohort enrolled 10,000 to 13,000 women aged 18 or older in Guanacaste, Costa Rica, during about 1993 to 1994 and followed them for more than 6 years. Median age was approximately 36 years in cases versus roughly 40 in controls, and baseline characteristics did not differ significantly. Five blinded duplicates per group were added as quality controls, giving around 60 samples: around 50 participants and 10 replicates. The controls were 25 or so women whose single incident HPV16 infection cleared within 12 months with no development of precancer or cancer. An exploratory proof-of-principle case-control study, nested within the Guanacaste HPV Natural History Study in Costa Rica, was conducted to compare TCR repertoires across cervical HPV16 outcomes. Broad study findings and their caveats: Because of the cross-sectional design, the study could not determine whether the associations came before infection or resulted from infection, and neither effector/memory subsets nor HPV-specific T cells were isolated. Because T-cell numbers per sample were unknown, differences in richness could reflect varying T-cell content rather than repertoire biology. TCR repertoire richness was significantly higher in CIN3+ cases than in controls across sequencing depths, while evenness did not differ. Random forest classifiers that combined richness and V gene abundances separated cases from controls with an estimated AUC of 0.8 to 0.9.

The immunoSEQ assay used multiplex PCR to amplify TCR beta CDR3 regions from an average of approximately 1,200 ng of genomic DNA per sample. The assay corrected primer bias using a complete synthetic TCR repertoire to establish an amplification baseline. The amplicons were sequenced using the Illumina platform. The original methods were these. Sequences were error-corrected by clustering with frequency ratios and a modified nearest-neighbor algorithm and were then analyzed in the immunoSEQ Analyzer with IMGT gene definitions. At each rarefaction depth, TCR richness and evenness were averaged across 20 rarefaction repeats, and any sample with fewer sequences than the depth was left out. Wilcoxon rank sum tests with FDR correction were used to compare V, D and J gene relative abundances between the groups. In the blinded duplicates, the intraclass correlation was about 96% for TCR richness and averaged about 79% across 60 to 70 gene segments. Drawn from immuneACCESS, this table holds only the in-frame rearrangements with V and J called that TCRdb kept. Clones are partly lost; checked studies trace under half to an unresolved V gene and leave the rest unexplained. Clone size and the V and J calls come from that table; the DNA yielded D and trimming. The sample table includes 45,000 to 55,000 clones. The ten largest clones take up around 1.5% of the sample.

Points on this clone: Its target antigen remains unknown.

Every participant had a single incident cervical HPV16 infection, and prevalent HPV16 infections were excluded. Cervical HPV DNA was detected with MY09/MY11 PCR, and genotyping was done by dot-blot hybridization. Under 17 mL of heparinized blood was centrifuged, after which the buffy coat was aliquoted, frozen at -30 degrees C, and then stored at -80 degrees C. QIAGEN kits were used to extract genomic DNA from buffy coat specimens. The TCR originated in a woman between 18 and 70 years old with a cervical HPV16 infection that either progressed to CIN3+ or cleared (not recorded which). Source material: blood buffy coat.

The sequenced part of the CDR3 DNA is TGTGCCAGCAGTTCAGCAGGGGCGAGGTCTGCCGAG. It codes for CASSSAGARSAE. The whole CDR3 protein reads CASSSAGARSAEQYF. The V and J segments used are TRBV11-2 and TRBJ2-7; tentative D gene TRBD1, with 6 bases matching. The CDR3 extends 3 residues past the end of the read, so its final part is completed from the germline J gene. CDR1 and CDR2 were assigned from the germline V gene as SGHAT and FQNNGV. Trimming costs V 6 bases and J 6 bases, and their ends lie 21 bases apart. The CDR3 contains 15 residues, cysteine and phenylalanine counted. Of the CDR3's DNA, 36 bases were read; they are in frame from base 1.